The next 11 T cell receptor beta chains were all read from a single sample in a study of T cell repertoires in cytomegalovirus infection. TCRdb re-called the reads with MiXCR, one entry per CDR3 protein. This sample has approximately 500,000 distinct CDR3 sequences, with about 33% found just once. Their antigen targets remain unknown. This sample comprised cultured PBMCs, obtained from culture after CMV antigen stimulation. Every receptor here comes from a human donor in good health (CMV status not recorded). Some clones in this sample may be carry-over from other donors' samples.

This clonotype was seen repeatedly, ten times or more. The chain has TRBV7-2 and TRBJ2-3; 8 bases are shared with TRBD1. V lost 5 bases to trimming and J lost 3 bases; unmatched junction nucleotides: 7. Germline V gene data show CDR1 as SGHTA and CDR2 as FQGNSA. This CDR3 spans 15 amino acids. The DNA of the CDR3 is TGTGCCAGCAGCCCTCGACAGGGGAGGACAGATACGCAGTATTTT. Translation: CASSPRQGRTDTQYF.

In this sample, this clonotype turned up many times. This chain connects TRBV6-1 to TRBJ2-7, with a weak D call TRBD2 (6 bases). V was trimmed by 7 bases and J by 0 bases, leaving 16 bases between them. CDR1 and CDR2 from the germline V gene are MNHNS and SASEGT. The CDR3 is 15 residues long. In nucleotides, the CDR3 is TGTGCCAGCACTAAGGACTACTCGAGCTCCTACGAGCAGTACTTC. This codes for CASTKDYSSSYEQYF.

The CDR3 DNA reads TGTGCCATCAGGAATACAGCACCTGGTAATGAAGCTTTCTTT. Amino acids: CAIRNTAPGNEAFF. The chain links TRBV10-3 to TRBJ1-1, with D unclear. Trimming left V 6 bases short and J 7 bases short, with 18 bases between. The CDR3 consists of 14 residues. Per the germline V gene, CDR1 is ENHRY and CDR2 is SYGVKD.

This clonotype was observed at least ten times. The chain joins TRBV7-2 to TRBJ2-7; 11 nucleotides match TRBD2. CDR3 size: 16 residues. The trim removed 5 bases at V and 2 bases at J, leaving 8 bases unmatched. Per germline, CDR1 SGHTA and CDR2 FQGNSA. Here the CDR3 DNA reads TGTGCCAGCAGCCCTACTAGCGGGAGAGGAACCTACGAGCAGTACTTC. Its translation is CASSPTSGRGTYEQYF.

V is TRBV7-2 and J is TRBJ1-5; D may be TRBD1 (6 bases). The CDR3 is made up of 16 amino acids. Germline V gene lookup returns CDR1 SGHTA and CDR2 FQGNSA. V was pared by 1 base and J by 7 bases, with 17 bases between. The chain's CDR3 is CASSLGGAGGRQPQHF. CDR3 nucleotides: TGTGCCAGCAGCTTAGGGGGTGCGGGGGGCAGGCAGCCCCAGCATTTT. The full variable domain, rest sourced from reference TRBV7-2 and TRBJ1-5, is GAGVSQSPSNKVTEKGKDVELRCDPISGHTALYWYRQSLGQGLEFLIYFQGNSAPDKSGLPSDRFSAERTGGSVSTLTIQRTQQEDSAVYLCASSLGGAGGRQPQHFGDGTRLSIL.

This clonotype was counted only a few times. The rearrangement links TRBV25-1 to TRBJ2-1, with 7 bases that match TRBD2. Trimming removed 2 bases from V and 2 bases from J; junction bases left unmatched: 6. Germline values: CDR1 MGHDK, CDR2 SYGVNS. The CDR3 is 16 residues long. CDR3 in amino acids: CASSETAGGTYNEQFF. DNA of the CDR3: TGTGCCAGCAGTGAAACGGCCGGGGGGACCTACAATGAGCAGTTCTTC. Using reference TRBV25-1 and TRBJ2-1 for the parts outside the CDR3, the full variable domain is EADIYQTPRYLVIGTGKKITLECSQTMGHDKMYWYQQDPGMELHLIHYSYGVNSTEKGDLSSESTVSRIRTEHFPLTLESARPSHTSQYLCASSETAGGTYNEQFFGPGTRLTVL.

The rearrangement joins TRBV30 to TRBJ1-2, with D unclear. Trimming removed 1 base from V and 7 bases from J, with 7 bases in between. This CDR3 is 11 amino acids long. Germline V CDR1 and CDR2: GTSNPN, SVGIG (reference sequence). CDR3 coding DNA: TGTGCCTGGAGTGACCGCCCTGGCTACACCTTC. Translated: CAWSDRPGYTF.

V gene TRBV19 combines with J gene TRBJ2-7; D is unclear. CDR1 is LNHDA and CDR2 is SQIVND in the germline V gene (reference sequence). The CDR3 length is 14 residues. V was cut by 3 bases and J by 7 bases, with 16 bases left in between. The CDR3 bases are TGTGCCAGTAGTATGTCGGAATGGTCACAAGAGCAGTACTTC. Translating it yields CASSMSEWSQEQYF.

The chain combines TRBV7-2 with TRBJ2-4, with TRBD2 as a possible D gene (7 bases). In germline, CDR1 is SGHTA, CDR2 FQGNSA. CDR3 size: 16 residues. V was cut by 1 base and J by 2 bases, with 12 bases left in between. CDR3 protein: CASSLGRGAPKNIQYF. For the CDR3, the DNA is TGTGCCAGCAGCTTAGGTCGGGGGGCGCCCAAAAACATTCAGTACTTC.

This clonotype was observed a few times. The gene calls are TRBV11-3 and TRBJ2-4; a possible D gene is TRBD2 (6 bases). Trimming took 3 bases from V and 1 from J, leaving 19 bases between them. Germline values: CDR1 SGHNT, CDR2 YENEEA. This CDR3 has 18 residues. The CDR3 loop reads CASSFDLGGSVAKNIQYF. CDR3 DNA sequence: TGTGCCAGCAGCTTCGATCTCGGAGGGTCTGTGGCCAAAAACATTCAGTACTTC.

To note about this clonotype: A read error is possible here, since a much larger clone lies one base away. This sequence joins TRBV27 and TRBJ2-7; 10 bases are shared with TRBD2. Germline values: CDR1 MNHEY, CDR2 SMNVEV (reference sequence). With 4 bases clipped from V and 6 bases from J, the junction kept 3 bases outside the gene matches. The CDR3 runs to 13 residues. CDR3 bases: TGTGCCAGCAGTTGGGCTAGCGGGAGCGAGCAGTACTTC. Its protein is CASSWASGSEQYF.